This is a list of T cell receptor beta chains from one sample in a study of circulating and synovial CD4+ cells in juvenile arthritis. The assay was immunoSEQ multiplex PCR, and TCRdb's table has in-frame clones only and misses some. The repertoire holds 30,000 to 40,000 clones, roughly 96% seen once, with approximately 0.16% in the top ten. Sequencing was carried out using CD4+ T cells from blood. The receptor source for this set is a human donor with juvenile idiopathic arthritis. Each CDR3 is given with its conserved first and last residue. The D gene is left open where the match is weak.

TRBD1 TRBJ1-1 TRBV28 13 CASSVQGAGPGFF
TRBD1 TRBJ2-7 TRBV6-4 15 CASRKEGTGDYEQYF
. TRBJ1-6 TRBV4-2 14 CASSRPGDNSPLHF
TRBD1 TRBJ2-6 TRBV28 16 CASRTGQNSGANVLTF
. TRBJ1-2 TRBV7-8 13 CASSLDRVEGYTF
TRBD2 TRBJ2-3 TRBV2 15 CASSGSAGGTDTQYF
TRBD1 TRBJ2-1 TRBV6-5 13 CASSRQGGHEQFF
TRBD2 TRBJ2-7 TRBV10-1 15 CASSDRRGGVYEQYF
. TRBJ1-1 TRBV28 12 CASSFGEFEAFF
TRBD1 TRBJ2-7 TRBV5-5 14 CASSLPGTGDEQYF
. TRBJ1-5 TRBV5-6 14 CASSRTASNQPQHF
TRBD2 TRBJ2-5 TRBV5-4 16 CASSLAGLAGQETQYF
TRBD1 TRBJ2-7 TRBV5-1 15 CASSLGGQGTYEQYF
. TRBJ1-3 TRBV5-4 14 CASSLQGAGNTIYF
TRBD1 TRBJ1-6 TRBV6-5 16 CASSYEGTGNNSPLHF
. TRBJ2-6 TRBV2 16 CASRYSGLTGANVLTF
. . TRBV5-4 14 CASSRTGGPYEQYF
. TRBJ2-7 TRBV28 14 CASSLRGGSYEQYF
. TRBJ2-2 TRBV5-1 14 CASSLRTDSGELFF
TRBD2 TRBJ2-7 TRBV28 16 CASSFPQGSGVIEQYF
TRBD2 TRBJ2-3 TRBV18 15 CASSRVAGGTDTQYF
. TRBJ2-3 TRBV7-2 15 CASSHYTIATDTQYF
TRBD1 TRBJ1-2 TRBV28 12 CASNAGQFGYTF
. TRBJ1-2 TRBV28 12 CASSLQDYGYTF
TRBD2 TRBJ2-3 TRBV14 14 CASSPTSGTDTQYF
TRBD1 TRBJ2-3 TRBV2 18 CASSIRDRPVLNTDTQYF
. TRBJ2-1 TRBV5-1 15 CASTPLGSSYNEQFF
TRBD2 TRBJ2-1 TRBV19 15 CASLPGLAGRNKQFF
. TRBJ2-5 TRBV7-2 13 CASSLGGIATQYF
TRBD2 TRBJ2-3 TRBV5-1 17 CASSLYGTSGSGDTQYF
. TRBJ2-3 TRBV20-1 9 CSARGTAVF
. TRBJ2-1 TRBV6-6 11 CASGRGNEQFF
. TRBJ2-7 TRBV5-1 13 CASSLIRGYEQYF
TRBD2 TRBJ2-1 TRBV2 15 CASRTGLAGANEQFF
TRBD1 TRBJ1-1 TRBV28 14 CASRSSRDSSEAFF
TRBD1 TRBJ2-7 TRBV6-5 14 CASGPTGTGREQYF
TRBD1 TRBJ1-2 TRBV4-2 15 CASSQDPATGGGYPF
. TRBJ1-3 TRBV7-2 15 CASSLGRVGGNTIYF
TRBD1 TRBJ1-2 TRBV7-8 18 CASSPSSTGTGLVYGYTF
. TRBJ2-3 TRBV28 14 CASSLIPNTDTQYF